Listed here are 24 T cell receptor beta chains from one sample, sequenced in a study of neoadjuvant anti-PD-1 for oral cavity cancer. Some clones are missing from TCRdb's copy, which holds only in-frame ones; the method was immunoSEQ multiplex PCR. The sample includes about 15,000 clones, 55% to 80% of them seen just once. The starting material was PBMCs, obtained before nivolumab (anti-PD-1) treatment. The receptors shown here come from a person aged 35-79 years with oral cavity squamous cell carcinoma.

The chain joins TRBV5-1 to TRBJ2-1; D is unclear. CDR1 and CDR2 (germline): SGHRS, YFSETQ. CDR3 length equals 13 residues. Trimming stripped 0 bases from V and 2 bases from J, with 3 bases between. CDR3 in DNA: TGCGCCAGCAGCTTGGGTGCCTACAATGAGCAGTTCTTC. Encoded protein: CASSLGAYNEQFF.

This chain uses TRBV5-1 with TRBJ2-7; TRBD2 might be the D (6 bases). Trimming pared 0 bases from V and 0 bases from J, leaving 10 bases between. The CDR3 has 15 residues. The V gene's germline CDR1 is SGHRS and CDR2 YFSETQ. The CDR3 coding sequence is TGCGCCAGCAGCTTGGGAGGGACTTACTCCTACGAGCAGTACTTC. This sequence encodes CASSLGGTYSYEQYF.

J is TRBJ2-7 and V is TRBV28; D is uncertain. The germline V gene encodes CDR1 MDHEN and CDR2 SYDVKM. This CDR3 region has 13 residues. Trimming left V 5 bases short and J 2 bases short, with 10 bases between. CDR3 in DNA: TGTGCCAGCAGTCCAGGAGCGCCCTACGAGCAGTACTTC. The encoded protein is CASSPGAPYEQYF.

The chain recombines TRBV28 with TRBJ2-7; D gene ambiguous. Germline V gene data show CDR1 as MDHEN and CDR2 as SYDVKM. Trimming stripped 6 bases from V and 5 bases from J, with 17 bases between. There are 14 residues in the CDR3. As DNA, the CDR3 is TGTGCCAGCAGCACCCGGCCAGTTAGCCACGAGCAGTACTTC. Amino acids: CASSTRPVSHEQYF.

A single count supports this clone. The V gene is TRBV5-1, the J gene TRBJ2-1; D ambiguous. From germline, CDR1 is SGHRS and CDR2 YFSETQ. V was clipped by 7 bases and J by 4 bases, with 21 bases between them. The CDR3 loop spans 16 amino acids. Written as DNA, the CDR3 is TGCGCCAGCGCCCCCCCCGCTTCCCCTTGGTACAATGAGCAGTTCTTC. Translation gives CASAPPASPWYNEQFF.

The chain employs TRBV19 and TRBJ2-1; no reliable D call. V dropped 3 bases and J dropped 10 bases, with 13 bases sitting between them. The germline CDR1 and CDR2 sequences are LNHDA and SQIVND (reference sequence). CDR3 length equals 13 residues. CDR3 sequence: CASSMAGRGEQFF. The DNA for the CDR3 is TGTGCCAGTAGTATGGCAGGAAGAGGCGAGCAGTTCTTC.

This clone has more than one count but fewer than ten. This chain connects TRBV6-1 to TRBJ2-7, with D possibly matching TRBD1 (6 bases). The germline gives CDR1 MNHNS, CDR2 SASEGT. The CDR3 runs 12 residues. V lost 6 bases and J 3 bases, leaving 9 bases between the germline ends. The CDR3 spells CASSKDSYEQYF. The CDR3 DNA is TGTGCCAGCAGCAAGGACAGCTACGAGCAGTACTTC.

The chain has TRBV6-4 and TRBJ1-1; D may be TRBD1 (5 bases). Trimming removed 0 bases from V and 3 bases from J, with 11 bases in between. Germline-derived CDR1 and CDR2 are MRHNA and SNTAGT. The CDR3 consists of 15 residues. This chain's CDR3 is CASSDSTGGDTEAFF. The CDR3 DNA sequence: TGTGCCAGCAGTGACTCCACAGGAGGGGACACTGAAGCTTTCTTT.

The chain joins TRBV19 to TRBJ2-2; 8 bases agree with TRBD2. Germline trimming cut 2 bases from V and 5 bases from J; bases unmatched to any gene: 10. From germline, CDR1 is LNHDA and CDR2 SQIVND (reference sequence). The CDR3 length is 17 residues. The CDR3 region has the DNA TGTGCCAGTAGTATAACCCGGGAGGGCCAAAGAACCGGGGAGCTGTTTTTT. Translating it yields CASSITREGQRTGELFF.

The rearrangement joins TRBV25-1 to TRBJ2-5, with 8 bases identical to TRBD2. The germline V gene has CDR1 MGHDK and CDR2 SYGVNS. After removal of 5 bases from V and 5 bases from J, the junction contained 7 bases not matched to a gene. The CDR3 totals 14 residues. CDR3 nucleotides: TGTGCCAGCAGTACCTCCGGGGGGGTTGAGACCCAGTACTTC. This encodes CASSTSGGVETQYF.

The V gene is TRBV5-8, the J gene TRBJ2-6, with 7 bases identical to TRBD1. J was trimmed by 1 base and V by 0 bases; bases with no gene match: 7. The CDR3 totals 18 residues. The germline gives CDR1 SGHTS, CDR2 YDEGEE. The CDR3 DNA sequence: TGTGCCAGCAGCTTGGGACAGGGCCACCCTTCTGGGGCCAACGTCCTGACTTTC. Residues: CASSLGQGHPSGANVLTF.

This rearrangement joins TRBV19 to TRBJ2-3; D is tentatively TRBD1 or TRBD2 (5 bases each). This CDR3 is built from 13 residues. The germline V gene encodes CDR1 LNHDA and CDR2 SQIVND (reference sequence). The CDR3 nucleotides are TGTGCTTCCGAGGGGTTCAGTTCAGATACGCAGTATTTT. This sequence encodes CASEGFSSDTQYF. The full variable domain, rest sourced from reference TRBV19 and TRBJ2-3, is DGGITQSPKYLFRKEGQNVTLSCEQNLNHDAMYWYRQDPGQGLRLIYYSQIVNDFQKGDIAEGYSVSREKKESFPLTVTSAQKNPTAFYLCASEGFSSDTQYFGPGTRLTVL.

CDR3 in amino acids: CASGDGRNQPQHF. The CDR3 DNA reads TGTGCCAGTGGGGACGGACGCAATCAGCCCCAGCATTTT. This rearrangement joins TRBV19 to TRBJ1-5, with a tentative D call TRBD1 (5 bases). The CDR3 contains 13 residues. Trimming stripped 8 bases from V and 2 bases from J, with 10 bases between. The germline gives CDR1 LNHDA, CDR2 SQIVND (reference sequence). The complete variable domain, with remaining parts taken from reference TRBV19 and TRBJ1-5, reads DGGITQSPKYLFRKEGQNVTLSCEQNLNHDAMYWYRQDPGQGLRLIYYSQIVNDFQKGDIAEGYSVSREKKESFPLTVTSAQKNPTAFYLCASGDGRNQPQHFGDGTRLSIL.

This clone came up a few times. The rearrangement uses TRBV7-2 and TRBJ1-5, with D perhaps matching TRBD1 (5 bases). The V gene lost 5 bases and the J gene lost 7 bases, with 18 bases spanning the gap. Germline V gene data show CDR1 as SGHTA and CDR2 as FQGNSA. This CDR3 comprises 15 residues. The CDR3 DNA follows: TGTGCCAGCAGCGAGCGGACGGCCCCAGGGCAGCCCCAGCATTTT. Encoded protein: CASSERTAPGQPQHF.

This chain joins TRBV6-5 and TRBJ2-7; D remains ambiguous. CDR1 and CDR2 (germline): MNHEY, SVGAGI. CDR3 length: 15 residues. The ends were cut back, 0 bases at V and 0 bases at J, with 9 bases in the middle. DNA for the CDR3: TGTGCCAGCAGTTACTCATTACAGCACTCCTACGAGCAGTACTTC. This codes for CASSYSLQHSYEQYF.

The V gene is TRBV29-1, the J gene TRBJ2-5; TRBD2 is a possible D gene (5 bases). CDR1 and CDR2 from the germline V gene are SQVTM and ANQGSEA. The V end lost 2 bases, the J end lost 7 bases, and 14 bases lay between the germline ends. The CDR3 has 13 residues. The CDR3 spells CSVERAGGGTQYF. DNA for the CDR3: TGCAGCGTTGAACGGGCGGGCGGAGGGACCCAGTACTTC.

This clone is deemed medium-sized. The chain couples TRBV7-9 to TRBJ2-1, with D unclear. This CDR3 has 10 amino acids. The ends were cut back, 7 bases at V and 3 bases at J, with 1 base in the middle. Germline V gene sequence: CDR1 SEHNR, CDR2 FQNEAQ (reference sequence). DNA for the CDR3: TGTGCCAGCAACTACAATGAGCAGTTCTTC. Its protein product is CASNYNEQFF. The full variable domain, its missing parts supplied by reference TRBV7-9 and TRBJ2-1, is DTGVSQNPRHKITKRGQNVTFRCDPISEHNRLYWYRQTLGQGPEFLTYFQNEAQLEKSRLLSDRFSAERPKGSFSTLEIQRTEQGDSAMYLCASNYNEQFFGPGTRLTVL.

V usage is TRBV19 and J usage is TRBJ2-1; 12 bases line up with TRBD2. With 10 bases clipped from V and 9 bases from J, the junction kept 7 bases outside the gene matches. Germline CDR1 and CDR2: LNHDA and SQIVND (reference sequence). The CDR3 is 13 amino acids. CDR3 DNA: TGTGCCACCGGACTAGCGGGACTGGGTGAGCAGTTCTTC. Amino acid sequence: CATGLAGLGEQFF.

This chain uses TRBV6-1 with TRBJ1-3; D unclear. Trimming removed 4 bases from V and 0 bases from J, with 7 bases in between. CDR1 is MNHNS, CDR2 SASEGT, per germline. The CDR3 is 14 residues long. CDR3 loop: CASSATISGNTIYF. CDR3 DNA sequence: TGTGCCAGCAGTGCGACTATCTCTGGAAACACCATATATTTT.

This sequence joins TRBV5-1 and TRBJ1-1; D is possibly TRBD1 (5 bases). Looked up from germline, CDR1 is SGHRS and CDR2 is YFSETQ. The CDR3 sequence is 14 residues long. Trimming took 0 bases from V and 1 from J, leaving 7 bases between them. The CDR3 DNA reads as TGCGCCAGCAGCTTGGCCACAGGGAACACTGAAGCTTTCTTT. Translated, it gives CASSLATGNTEAFF.

V and J are TRBV29-1 and TRBJ2-1; 10 bases line up with TRBD1. Germline V lookup: CDR1 SQVTM, CDR2 ANQGSEA. Unmatched junction bases numbered 8, after V lost 7 bases and J lost 8 bases. The CDR3 extends over 13 amino acids. The CDR3 spells CSGDRGPVDEQFF. The CDR3, as DNA: TGCAGCGGCGACAGGGGGCCTGTTGATGAGCAGTTCTTC.

This clone showed up just a few times. At one end the junction does not follow the germline gene, possibly because of a read error. This rearrangement joins TRBV15 to TRBJ2-7; 7 nucleotides line up with TRBD1. This CDR3 spans 13 amino acids. Germline-derived CDR1 and CDR2 are LNHNV and YYDKDF (reference sequence). The CDR3 coding sequence is TGTGCCACCAGCCGAGAAACCCGGGACAGTCCCCTGTTC. Its translation: CATSRETRDSPLF.

This sequence joins TRBV1 and TRBJ2-5; the table calls TRBD2, which could not be checked here. TRBV1 represents a pseudogene. This CDR3 is built from 16 residues. CDR3 amino acids: CTSSQGIAGGPGTQYF. In DNA form, the CDR3 reads TGCACCAGCAGCCAAGGCATAGCGGGGGGGCCTGGGACCCAGTACTTC.

The rearrangement joins TRBV19 to TRBJ2-1; no definite D call. In germline, CDR1 is LNHDA, CDR2 SQIVND (reference sequence). The CDR3 length is 11 residues. Deletions cut 3 bases from V and 10 bases from J, with 7 bases between. The CDR3 coding sequence is TGTGCCAGTAGTATTTTCAAGGAGCAGTTCTTC. Its translation: CASSIFKEQFF.